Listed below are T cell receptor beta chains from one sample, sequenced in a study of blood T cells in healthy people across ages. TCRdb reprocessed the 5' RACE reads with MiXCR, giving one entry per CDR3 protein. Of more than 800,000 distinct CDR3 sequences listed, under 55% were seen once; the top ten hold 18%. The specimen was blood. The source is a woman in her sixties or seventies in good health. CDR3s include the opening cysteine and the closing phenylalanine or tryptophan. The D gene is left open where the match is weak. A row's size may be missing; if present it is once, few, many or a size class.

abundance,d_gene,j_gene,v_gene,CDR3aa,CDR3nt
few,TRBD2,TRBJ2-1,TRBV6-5,CASSYSWLAGGYEQFF,TGTGCCAGCAGTTACTCCTGGCTAGCGGGTGGGTATGAGCAGTTCTTC
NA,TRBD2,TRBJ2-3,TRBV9,CASSGRLAGLSTSTDTQYF,TGTGCCAGCAGCGGAAGACTAGCGGGGCTCTCTACCAGCACAGATACGCAGTATTTT
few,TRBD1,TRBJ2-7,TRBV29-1,CSVEGTGLYEQYF,TGCAGCGTTGAGGGGACAGGGCTCTACGAGCAGTACTTC
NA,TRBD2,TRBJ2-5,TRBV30,CAWSVGERGLREQYF,TGTGCCTGGAGTGTGGGTGAGCGGGGCCTTCGGGAGCAGTACTTC
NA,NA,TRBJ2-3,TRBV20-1,CSARYLISADTQYF,TGCAGTGCTAGATACCTAATTAGCGCAGATACGCAGTATTTT
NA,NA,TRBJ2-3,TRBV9,CASSVESGAQYF,TGTGCCAGCAGCGTGGAAAGCGGAGCGCAGTATTTT
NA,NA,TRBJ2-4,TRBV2,CASRVLRGKNIQYF,TGTGCCAGCAGGGTCCTGAGGGGGAAAAACATTCAGTACTTC
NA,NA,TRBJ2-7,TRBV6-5,CASAPQGHHYEQYF,TGTGCCAGCGCCCCTCAGGGGCACCACTACGAGCAGTACTTC
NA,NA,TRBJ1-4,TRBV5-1,CASSLFGDRGEKLFF,TGCGCCAGCAGCTTGTTTGGGGATAGGGGCGAAAAACTGTTTTTT
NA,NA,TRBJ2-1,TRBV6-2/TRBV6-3,CATKSGHRLYSEQFF,TGTGCCACTAAGTCGGGGCACAGGCTCTACAGTGAGCAGTTCTTC
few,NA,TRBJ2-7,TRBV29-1,CSVEGVGNSYEQYF,TGCAGCGTTGAGGGCGTGGGGAACTCCTACGAGCAGTACTTC
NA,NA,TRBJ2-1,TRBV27,CASSLSRGTYNEQFF,TGTGCCAGCAGCCTCTCCCGGGGCACCTACAATGAGCAGTTCTTC
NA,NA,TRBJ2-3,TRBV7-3,CASSPWGQSTDTQYF,TGTGCCAGCAGCCCGTGGGGCCAATCCACAGATACGCAGTATTTT
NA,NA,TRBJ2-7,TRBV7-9,CASSSKNYEQYF,TGTGCCAGCAGCTCTAAAAACTACGAGCAGTACTTC
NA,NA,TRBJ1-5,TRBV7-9,CASSLDDLNQPQHF,TGTGCCAGCAGCTTGGACGACCTCAATCAGCCCCAGCATTTT
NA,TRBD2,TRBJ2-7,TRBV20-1,CSATSPSGRPYPEQYF,TGCAGTGCTACCAGCCCTAGCGGGAGGCCCTACCCCGAGCAGTACTTC
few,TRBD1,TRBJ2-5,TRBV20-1,CSARDQTGKGETQYF,TGCAGTGCTAGAGACCAGACAGGGAAGGGAGAGACCCAGTACTTC
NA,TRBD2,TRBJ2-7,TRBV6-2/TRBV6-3,CASSSASGRSPREQYF,TGTGCCAGCAGCTCCGCTAGCGGGAGGTCTCCTAGAGAGCAGTACTTC
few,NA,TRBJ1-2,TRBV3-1,CASSQGLPPYGYTF,TGTGCCAGCAGCCAAGGATTACCGCCCTATGGCTACACCTTC
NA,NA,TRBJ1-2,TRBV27,CASSLSRTTGYYGYTF,TGTGCCAGCAGTTTATCGAGGACCACAGGGTACTATGGCTACACCTTC
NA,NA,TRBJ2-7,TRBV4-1,CASSQGGFSYNEQYF,TGCGCCAGCAGCCAAGGAGGGTTCTCCTACAATGAGCAGTACTTC
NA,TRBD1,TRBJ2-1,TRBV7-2,CASSLVGAGGRNEQFF,TGTGCCAGCAGCTTAGTCGGGGCAGGGGGCAGGAATGAGCAGTTCTTC
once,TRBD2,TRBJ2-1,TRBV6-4,CASSDVAGDYNEQFF,TGTGCCAGCAGTGACGTAGCGGGAGATTACAATGAGCAGTTCTTC
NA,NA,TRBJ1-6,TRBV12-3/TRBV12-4,CASSKLFRSPLHF,TGTGCCAGCAGTAAACTTTTTCGGTCACCCCTCCACTTT
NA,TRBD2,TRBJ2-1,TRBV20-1,CSAREVGGRRIYEQFF,TGCAGTGCTAGAGAGGTAGGCGGGAGGAGAATCTATGAGCAGTTCTTC